The clone carrying this T cell receptor beta chain was picked up a small number of times. Its target is not known. Using a J-beta primer mix together with a sample-barcoded 5' primer, a second PCR was run for roughly 6 to 11 cycles. Every single cDNA molecule received a tag from a template-switch adaptor with 12 random nucleotides. TCRdb passed the 5' RACE reads through MiXCR, listing each CDR3 protein once. The table shows 600,000 or so distinct CDR3 sequences, with 47% occurring only once. The data derive from a study of blood T cells in healthy people across ages. Germline V gene data show CDR1 as SGHTA and CDR2 as FQGNSA. This CDR3 is built from 14 residues. V was shortened by 3 bases and J by 0 bases, with 6 bases between the two germline ends. The study, taken as a whole, reports: Considered underestimates were the diversity estimates obtained from one million T cells. Both higher diversity and more naive CD4+ cells marked long-lived donors when set against aged donors.

The chain couples TRBV7-2 to TRBJ1-5; no firm D call. What was sequenced was blood. The receptor was isolated from an elderly man in good health. The CDR3 sequence is CASSFFDSNQPQHF. The CDR3 region has the DNA TGTGCCAGCAGCTTTTTCGATAGCAATCAGCCCCAGCATTTT.